This passage covers 21 T cell receptor beta chains from one sample sequenced in a study of early T cells in non-severe SARS-CoV-2 infection. One entry per CDR3 protein, called by TCRdb with MiXCR from the 5' RACE reads. This table has about 30,000 distinct CDR3 sequences, approximately 5.6% appearing once. Material: whole blood. These TCRs come from an adult who was a healthcare worker with PCR-confirmed SARS-CoV-2 infection or an uninfected control (not recorded which).

Here the CDR3 DNA reads TGTGCCAGCAGCCAAGATCCCACTGAAGCTTTCTTT. Its protein product is CASSQDPTEAFF. The chain has TRBV3-1 and TRBJ1-1; D gene unclear. The CDR3 sequence is 12 residues long. V lost 0 bases to trimming and J lost 4 bases, with 3 bases between them. From germline, CDR1 is LGHDT and CDR2 YNNKEL (reference sequence).

A word on this clonotype: This may stem from a read error, because a much larger clone lies one nucleotide away. CDR3 in amino acids: CASSPNPTGEGTNVLTF. Here the CDR3 DNA reads TGCGCCAGCAGCCCGAATCCGACAGGGGAAGGGACCAACGTCCTGACTTTC. The chain combines TRBV5-1 with TRBJ2-6; 8 bases are shared with TRBD1. J lost 8 bases, V lost 4 bases, and 14 bases had no gene match. This CDR3 comprises 17 residues. The germline gives CDR1 SGHRS, CDR2 YFSETQ.

The J gene is TRBJ2-7, the V gene TRBV24-1, with D possibly being TRBD2 (6 bases). The V end was cut by 3 bases, the J end by 3 bases, with 14 bases between. CDR1 is KGHDR and CDR2 is SFDVKD in the germline V gene. This CDR3 spans 15 amino acids. CDR3 coding DNA: TGTGCCACCAGTGATGCCGCTAGCGTCGGCTACGAGCAGTACTTC. Amino acids: CATSDAASVGYEQYF.

This clonotype has a handful of counts. The J gene is TRBJ2-1, the V gene TRBV7-3; 9 bases are shared with TRBD2. Per the germline V gene, CDR1 is SGHTA and CDR2 is FQGTGA. After removal of 0 bases from V and 8 bases from J, the junction contained 5 bases not matched to a gene. The CDR3 length is 15 residues. For the CDR3, the DNA is TGTGCCAGCAGCTTAACTAGCGGGAGTTTCTATGAGCAGTTCTTC. It translates to CASSLTSGSFYEQFF. The full variable domain, completed using reference TRBV7-3 and TRBJ2-1, is GAGVSQTPSNKVTEKGKYVELRCDPISGHTALYWYRQSLGQGPEFLIYFQGTGAADDSGLPNDRFFAVRPEGSVSTLKIQRTERGDSAVYLCASSLTSGSFYEQFFGPGTRLTVL.

This clonotype was observed at least ten times. This rearrangement joins TRBV7-2 to TRBJ2-3, with 8 bases aligning to TRBD1. The CDR3 sequence is 12 residues long. V shed 11 bases, J shed 6 bases, and the junction held 7 bases outside the gene matches. Germline V CDR1 and CDR2: SGHTA, FQGNSA. The CDR3 region has the DNA TGTGCCGGCGGACAGGGTTTGGATACGCAGTATTTT. It translates to CAGGQGLDTQYF.

Only a few counts were recorded for this clonotype. The chain has TRBV6-2 or TRBV6-3 and TRBJ2-1, with D uncertain. The V and J ends lost 2 bases and 9 bases respectively, with 11 bases between them. This CDR3 comprises 13 residues. CDR1 and CDR2 (germline): MNHEY, SVGEGT. The CDR3 sequence is CASSYTATREQFF. In DNA, the CDR3 is TGTGCCAGCAGTTACACCGCAACCCGTGAGCAGTTCTTC.

This clonotype turned up a few times. The V call is TRBV18, the J call TRBJ1-4; 9 bases line up with TRBD1. CDR1 is KGHSH, CDR2 LQKENI, per germline. The CDR3 extends over 14 amino acids. V was pared by 6 bases and J by 7 bases, with 6 bases of the junction left unmatched. The CDR3 nucleotides read TGTGCCAGCTCCACAGGGGGCGACGGTGAAAAACTGTTTTTT. It codes for CASSTGGDGEKLFF. Full variable domain (remainder filled in from reference TRBV18 and TRBJ1-4): NAGVMQNPRHLVRRRGQEARLRCSPMKGHSHVYWYRQLPEEGLKFMVYLQKENIIDESGMPKERFSAEFPKEGPSILRIQQVVRGDSAAYFCASSTGGDGEKLFFGSGTQLSVL.

At least ten counts were recorded for this clonotype. V usage is TRBV5-1 and J usage is TRBJ2-2, with D possibly being TRBD1 (5 bases). Per the germline V gene, CDR1 is SGHRS and CDR2 is YFSETQ. Trimming removed 2 bases from V and 1 base from J, with 9 bases in between. The length of the CDR3 is 15 residues. For the CDR3, the DNA is TGCGCCAGCAGCTTACAAACAGGGAACACCGGGGAGCTGTTTTTT. Translating gives CASSLQTGNTGELFF.

This clonotype was observed at least ten times. CDR3 sequence: CAARTGYEQYF. CDR3 DNA sequence: TGTGCCGCGAGGACAGGCTACGAGCAGTACTTC. V gene TRBV2 combines with J gene TRBJ2-7, with 7 bases identical to TRBD1. Germline values: CDR1 SNHLY, CDR2 FYNNEI. The CDR3 is 11 amino acids. Losses at the gene ends were 11 bases for V and 3 bases for J; bases not matched to a gene: 4.

This clonotype showed up many times. The rearrangement links TRBV28 to TRBJ2-2; weak D call: TRBD2 (6 bases). Trimming took 11 bases from V and 3 from J, leaving 13 bases between them. This CDR3 contains 13 residues. Germline V CDR1 and CDR2: MDHEN, SYDVKM. The CDR3 bases are TGTGCCGCTGGGAGGAGGTACACCGGGGAGCTGTTTTTT. Encoded protein: CAAGRRYTGELFF.

This clonotype was seen a few times. The J gene is TRBJ2-3, the V gene TRBV12-5; D unresolved. Germline V lookup: CDR1 LGHNT, CDR2 FRNRAP. The CDR3 has 15 amino acids. V lost 0 bases, J lost 3 bases, and 10 bases lay in between. CDR3 in DNA: TGTGCTAGTGGTTTGGTACTCTATGGGACAGATACGCAGTATTTT. This sequence encodes CASGLVLYGTDTQYF.

The chain uses TRBV20-1 and TRBJ2-4, with D possibly being TRBD2 (5 bases). Per the germline V gene, CDR1 is DFQATT and CDR2 is SNEGSKA (reference sequence). This CDR3 has 16 residues. The V end was cut by 0 bases, the J end by 0 bases, with 12 bases between. The CDR3 bases are TGCAGTGCTAGAGATTCTTGGGCGGGAGCCAAAAACATTCAGTACTTC. It specifies CSARDSWAGAKNIQYF.

The gene calls are TRBV20-1 and TRBJ1-1; 8 positions agree with TRBD1. V lost 0 bases and J lost 5; bases outside the gene matches: 5. The CDR3 is made up of 14 amino acids. In germline, CDR1 is DFQATT, CDR2 SNEGSKA (reference sequence). This CDR3 is CSAREVTGVTEAFF. CDR3 nucleotides: TGCAGTGCTAGAGAAGTGACAGGGGTGACTGAAGCTTTCTTT.

This clonotype has ten or more counts. V and J are TRBV7-3 and TRBJ2-1; D possibly matches TRBD1 or TRBD2 (5 bases each). V dropped 2 bases and J dropped 8 bases, with 10 bases sitting between them. The CDR3 spans 13 residues. Germline CDR1 SGHTA, CDR2 FQGTGA. CDR3 sequence reads: CASSLSGADEQFF. CDR3 DNA sequence: TGTGCCAGCAGCTTATCCGGGGCGGATGAGCAGTTCTTC.

The gene calls are TRBV6-5 and TRBJ2-3; 7 nucleotides agree with TRBD2. The V segment lost 5 bases and the J segment 1 base; nucleotides outside the gene matches: 0. Germline assignment: CDR1 MNHEY and CDR2 SVGAGI. This CDR3 spans 13 amino acids. The CDR3 coding sequence is TGTGCCAGCAGTAGCGGGGGCACAGATACGCAGTATTTT. It codes for CASSSGGTDTQYF.

The chain joins TRBV7-2 to TRBJ2-7, with a tentative D call TRBD2 (6 bases). Per germline, CDR1 SGHTA and CDR2 FQGNSA. CDR3 size: 13 residues. The V end lost 1 base, the J end lost 7 bases, and 11 bases lay between the germline ends. CDR3 bases: TGTGCCAGCAGCTTAGGTCTAGCGAGAGAGCAGTACTTC. Translated, it gives CASSLGLAREQYF.

At least ten counts were recorded for this clonotype. The chain recombines TRBV18 with TRBJ1-4; 8 bases align to TRBD1. With V trimmed by 6 bases and J by 4 bases, 7 bases remained unmatched. Germline CDR1 reads KGHSH; CDR2 reads LQKENI. This CDR3 comprises 15 residues. The CDR3 sequence: CASSPQGASNEKLFF. The CDR3 coding sequence is TGTGCCAGCTCCCCCCAGGGGGCTAGTAATGAAAAACTGTTTTTT.

This chain joins TRBV12-3 or TRBV12-4 and TRBJ2-5, with D unresolved. V was pared by 5 bases and J by 0 bases, with 16 bases between. The CDR3 loop spans 16 amino acids. The DNA of the CDR3 is TGTGCCAGCAGTCCTGGGGTCAGAAGGGACCAAGAGACCCAGTACTTC. Translated: CASSPGVRRDQETQYF.

In its sample, this clonotype was seen a few times. The V gene is TRBV20-1, the J gene TRBJ2-1, with 7 bases aligning to TRBD2. This CDR3 is 14 amino acids long. J was trimmed by 5 bases and V by 6 bases; bases with no gene match: 10. Germline CDR1 DFQATT, CDR2 SNEGSKA (reference sequence). The CDR3 loop is CSASRLANHNEQFF. The CDR3 DNA reads TGCAGTGCCAGCAGACTAGCAAATCACAATGAGCAGTTCTTC.

At least ten counts were recorded for this clonotype. The rearrangement joins TRBV28 to TRBJ2-4, with 10 bases matching TRBD2. Per germline, CDR1 MDHEN and CDR2 SYDVKM. V trimming: 5 bases; J trimming: 13 bases; junction bases outside the gene matches: 11. CDR3 size: 14 residues. The CDR3 loop reads CASSTPGLATIQYF. The CDR3 DNA reads TGTGCCAGCAGTACACCGGGACTAGCGACCATCCAGTACTTC.

In its sample, this clonotype was seen many times. V and J are TRBV11-1 and TRBJ2-1; 16 bases map to TRBD2. This CDR3 has 20 residues. V lost 5 bases, J lost 2 bases, and 12 bases stayed unmatched. Looked up from germline, CDR1 is SGHAT and CDR2 is FQDESV (reference sequence). CDR3 sequence: CASSREGLAGGPRAYNEQFF. CDR3 coding DNA: TGTGCCAGCAGCCGAGAGGGACTAGCGGGAGGGCCTCGAGCCTACAATGAGCAGTTCTTC.